The next 2 T cell receptor beta chains were all read from a single sample in a study of Ad26.COV2.S vaccination and SARS-CoV-2 variants. Profiled with immunoSEQ multiplex PCR; TCRdb holds only in-frame clones, not every one. The repertoire includes around 370,000 clones, around 92% of them detected once, and 3.9% sits in the top ten. The sequencing used peripheral blood, collected after recovery from COVID-19. These receptors all stem from a human donor who had recovered from COVID-19.

This rearrangement joins TRBV5-4 to TRBJ1-2, with D possibly matching TRBD1 (5 bases). The CDR3 runs to 12 residues. Germline V gene sequence: CDR1 SGHNT, CDR2 YYREEE (reference sequence). V was pared by 3 bases and J by 5 bases, with 8 bases between. The CDR3 here is CASSYDSYGYTF. CDR3 coding DNA: TGTGCCAGCAGCTACGACAGTTATGGCTACACCTTC.

The chain combines TRBV18 with TRBJ2-6, with 7 bases identical to TRBD1. Germline values: CDR1 KGHSH, CDR2 LQKENI. V lost 5 bases, J lost 4 bases, and 8 bases stayed unmatched. This CDR3 region has 16 residues. The chain's CDR3 is CASSSGQPAGANVLTF. As DNA, the CDR3 is TGTGCCAGCTCATCGGGACAGCCTGCCGGGGCCAACGTCCTGACTTTC.